These 5 T cell receptor beta chains were sequenced from one sample in a study of Graves' ophthalmopathy and Graves' hyperthyroidism. RNA transcripts were the source from which TCR beta CDR3 regions were amplified. Investigators did first-round RT-PCR with HTBI primers, then second-round multiplex PCR. TCRdb reanalysed the multiplex PCR reads using MiXCR and keeps one entry per CDR3 protein. Of hundreds of thousands of distinct CDR3 sequences in the sample, around 20% were seen once. The specimen was peripheral blood. The receptor set was obtained from a young woman with stable Graves' hyperthyroidism.

This clonotype was seen repeatedly, ten times or more. The chain joins TRBV10-3 to TRBJ1-3, with D uncertain. Germline V lookup: CDR1 ENHRY, CDR2 SYGVKD. The CDR3 totals 15 residues. Trimming took 9 bases from V and 0 from J, leaving 15 bases between them. CDR3 bases: TGTGCCATACAGCGTAGTCCTTACTCTGGAAACACCATATATTTT. Protein: CAIQRSPYSGNTIYF.

This clonotype was detected many times. The J gene is TRBJ1-3, the V gene TRBV20-1; D is possibly TRBD1 (5 bases). CDR1 DFQATT and CDR2 SNEGSKA come from the germline V gene (reference sequence). V lost 5 bases and J lost 0, with 14 bases in between. The CDR3 contains 15 residues. As DNA, the CDR3 is TGCAGTGCTCTGTCCCCGGGGGACTCTGGAAACACCATATATTTT. Its translation is CSALSPGDSGNTIYF.

The rearrangement joins TRBV6-2 or TRBV6-3 to TRBJ1-5; D gene ambiguous. The CDR3 consists of 15 residues. Germline values: CDR1 MNHEY, CDR2 SVGEGT. Trimming cost V 5 bases and J 2 bases, with 13 bases left between them. In nucleotides, the CDR3 is TGTGCCAGCAGTGGTATACCCAATGGCAATCAGCCCCAGCATTTT. This gives the protein CASSGIPNGNQPQHF.

The V call is TRBV13, the J call TRBJ2-5; 9 bases line up with TRBD2. V lost 2 bases, J lost 0 bases, and 4 bases stayed unmatched. CDR1 is PRHDT and CDR2 is FYEKMQ in the germline V gene (reference sequence). The CDR3 sequence is 16 residues long. The CDR3 region has the DNA TGTGCCAGCAGCTTAATGGCTAGCGGGGACCAAGAGACCCAGTACTTC. It encodes CASSLMASGDQETQYF.

Ten or more counts support this clonotype. The chain combines TRBV29-1 with TRBJ1-5, with D unresolved. V dropped 4 bases and J dropped 0 bases, with 10 bases sitting between them. Germline assignment: CDR1 SQVTM and CDR2 ANQGSEA. The CDR3 totals 14 residues. The chain's CDR3 is CSVVIGSSNQPQHF. In nucleotides, the CDR3 is TGCAGCGTTGTTATTGGCTCTAGCAATCAGCCCCAGCATTTT.